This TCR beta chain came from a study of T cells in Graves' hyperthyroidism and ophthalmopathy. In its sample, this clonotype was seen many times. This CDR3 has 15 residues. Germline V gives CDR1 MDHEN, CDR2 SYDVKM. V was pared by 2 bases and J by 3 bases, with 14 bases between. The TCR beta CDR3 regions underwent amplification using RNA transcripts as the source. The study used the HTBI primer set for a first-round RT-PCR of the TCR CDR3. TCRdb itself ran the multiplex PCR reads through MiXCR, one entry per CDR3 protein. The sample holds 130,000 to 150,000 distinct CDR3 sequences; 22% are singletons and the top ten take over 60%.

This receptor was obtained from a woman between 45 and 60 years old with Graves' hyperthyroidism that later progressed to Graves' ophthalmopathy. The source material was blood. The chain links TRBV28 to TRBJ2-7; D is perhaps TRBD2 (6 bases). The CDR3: CASSLGGANNYEQYF. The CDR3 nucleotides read TGTGCCAGCAGTTTAGGAGGGGCCAACAACTACGAGCAGTACTTC.